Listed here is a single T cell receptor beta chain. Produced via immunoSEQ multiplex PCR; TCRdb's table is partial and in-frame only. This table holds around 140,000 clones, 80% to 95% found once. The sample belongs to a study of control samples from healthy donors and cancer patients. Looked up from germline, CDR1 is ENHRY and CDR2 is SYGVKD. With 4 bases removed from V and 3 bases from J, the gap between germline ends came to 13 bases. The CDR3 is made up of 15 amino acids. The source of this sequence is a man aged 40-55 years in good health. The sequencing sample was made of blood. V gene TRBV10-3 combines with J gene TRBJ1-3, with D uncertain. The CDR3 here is CAISALLGNGNTIYF. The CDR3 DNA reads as TGTGCCATCAGTGCCCTGTTGGGAAATGGAAACACCATATATTTT.